This T cell receptor (beta chain) was captured in a study of tumor-infiltrating lymphocytes in primary liver carcinoma. General study points: Tumors and blood were compared for top-250-clone fraction, and tumors had the significantly higher value (p = 0.039).

A primer in the constant region served to generate TCR beta cDNA from 450 to 600 ng of total RNA. ARM-PCR, slightly modified, supplied the TCR beta libraries through three nested multiplex PCR rounds. A C-beta reverse primer and TRBV1-TRBV30 forward primers served in each of the first two PCR rounds, at ten to eleven cycles apiece. MiXCR, applied by TCRdb to the multiplex PCR reads, yields one record per CDR3 protein. The sample has about 78,000 distinct CDR3 sequences, 60% to 80% seen once; the top ten hold roughly 13%. Total RNA and DNA came together from 20-30 mg of bulk tissue without cell sorting. This CDR3 contains 14 residues. V shed 0 bases and J shed 3 bases, with 11 bases lying between them. Germline loops: CDR1 GTSNPN, CDR2 SVGIG (reference sequence). This clonotype was counted ten times or more. Antigen unknown.

This receptor was obtained from a woman in her sixties with primary liver carcinoma and hepatitis B virus infection. Sequenced sample: liver tumor tissue from sampling region 4. As for subset: tumor region T4, right-lateral pole. This chain connects TRBV30 to TRBJ1-1; a possible D gene is TRBD1 (5 bases). The CDR3 nucleotides are TGTGCCTGGAGTGTAGATTGGGGGGACACTGAAGCTTTCTTT. The encoded protein is CAWSVDWGDTEAFF.